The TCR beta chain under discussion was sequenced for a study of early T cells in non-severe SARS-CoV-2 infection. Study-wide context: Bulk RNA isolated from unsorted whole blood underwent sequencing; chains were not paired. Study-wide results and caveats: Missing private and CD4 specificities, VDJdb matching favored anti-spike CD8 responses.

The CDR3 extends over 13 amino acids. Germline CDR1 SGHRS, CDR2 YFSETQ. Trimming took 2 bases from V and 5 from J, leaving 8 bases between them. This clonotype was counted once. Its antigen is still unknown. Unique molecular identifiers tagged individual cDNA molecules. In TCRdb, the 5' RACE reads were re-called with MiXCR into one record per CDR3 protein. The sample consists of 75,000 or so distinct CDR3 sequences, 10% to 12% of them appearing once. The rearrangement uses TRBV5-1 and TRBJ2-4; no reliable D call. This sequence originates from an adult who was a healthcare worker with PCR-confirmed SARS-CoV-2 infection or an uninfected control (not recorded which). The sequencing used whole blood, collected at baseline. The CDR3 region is CASSLSVENIQYF. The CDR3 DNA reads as TGCGCCAGCAGCTTATCAGTCGAAAACATTCAGTACTTC.